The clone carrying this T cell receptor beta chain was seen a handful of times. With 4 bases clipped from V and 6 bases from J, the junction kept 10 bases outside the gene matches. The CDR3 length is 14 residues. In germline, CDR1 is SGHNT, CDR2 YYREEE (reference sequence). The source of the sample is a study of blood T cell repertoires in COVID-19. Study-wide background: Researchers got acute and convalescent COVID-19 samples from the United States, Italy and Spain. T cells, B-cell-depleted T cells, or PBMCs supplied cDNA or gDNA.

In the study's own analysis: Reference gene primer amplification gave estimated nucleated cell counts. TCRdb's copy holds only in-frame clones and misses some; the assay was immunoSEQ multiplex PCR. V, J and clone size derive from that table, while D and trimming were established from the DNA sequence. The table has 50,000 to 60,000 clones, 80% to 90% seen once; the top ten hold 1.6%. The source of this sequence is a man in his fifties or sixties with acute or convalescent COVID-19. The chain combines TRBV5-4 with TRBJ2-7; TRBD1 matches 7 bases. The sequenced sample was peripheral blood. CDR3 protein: CASSPGQDEREQYF. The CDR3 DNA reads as TGTGCCAGCAGCCCCGGACAGGACGAACGCGAGCAGTACTTC.